The T cell receptor beta chain described here comes from a study of graft-versus-host responses after intestinal transplantation (dated by TCRdb to about 2021). About the investigation overall: Multivisceral, liver-intestinal, or isolated intestinal transplants were received by the recipients. The cohort enrolled some 23 intestinal transplant recipients including one retransplant, and 3 patients lacking pretransplant specimens were excluded. To identify alloreactive clones, pre-transplant mixed lymphocyte reaction products were sequenced and compared with unstimulated pre-transplant donor and recipient T cells. After intestinal transplantation, graft-versus-host and host-versus-graft alloreactive T cell clones were followed in the graft, circulation and bone marrow using bulk TCR-beta CDR3 sequencing. All recipients received anti-thymocyte globulin induction followed by maintenance tacrolimus and steroids for around three years. Samples from a few later patients were sequenced in-house on an Illumina MiSeq with MiXCR processing rather than by the commercial service. A peak of at least 4% donor T cells among recipient peripheral blood mononuclear cells was the definition used for donor T cell macrochimerism.

Library preparation used the immunoSEQ multiplex PCR assay. For most patients, genomic DNA was isolated using the Qiagen DNeasy Blood and Tissue Kit and was shipped frozen to Adaptive Biotechnologies for TCR sequencing. Adaptive Biotechnologies carried out high-throughput TCR-beta CDR3 sequencing of genomic DNA for most patients. Concerning the study's data processing: TCR sequencing data for more than 15 patients were retrieved from Adaptive's ImmunoSEQ software; three other patients were processed with MiXCR and VDJtools. CD4 versus CD8 sorting errors were corrected by removing sequences found in both subsets at a frequency ratio below 5:1. CDR3 nucleotide sequences shared by donor and recipient were removed because the origin of these sequences could not be assigned. At least 2-fold expansion over unstimulated cells and a minimum CFSE-low frequency of 0.002% (template counts) or 0.001% (read counts) were required for clones to be classified as alloreactive. Mappable clones were those detected in sequenced pre-transplant spleen, lymph node, or MLR CFSE-low populations of the donor or recipient. Cumulative frequency of alloreactive clones was calculated as a percentage of all sequences weighted by copy number. Here the immuneACCESS table is served through TCRdb, limited to in-frame sequences with V and J called. Missing clones are a known gap in these copies; in checked studies unresolved V genes cover under half, and the rest lacks a known reason. V and J calls plus clone size are reproduced from that table; the DNA served to infer D and trimming. The sample profile shows under 90,000 clones; about 90% of them were found once. The top ten hold about 4% of the sample.

The time point label corresponds to: cells obtained before transplantation from donor or recipient. CD3+CD4+ and CD3+CD8+ populations were FACS-sorted from unstimulated pre-transplant donor and recipient cells taken from spleen or lymph nodes. At the junction V is shortened by 4 bases and J by 3 bases, with 16 bases in between. CDR1 and CDR2 are read off the germline V gene as MDHEN and SYDVKM. The CDR3 measures 16 amino acids from cysteine to phenylalanine. Left in the record is the CDR3 DNA by itself, 48 bases read in frame from the first base. Overall study outcomes, separate from this receptor: In the allografts of patients with donor T cell macrochimerism, GvH to HvG T cell clonal ratios were high. GvH clones were found in recipient bone marrow, and some of the GvH clones appeared earlier in ileal mucosa or blood, which is consistent with an intestinal mucosal origin. The conclusions were limited by the relatively low number and heterogeneity of the intestinal transplant patients. Early after transplant, declines in HvG clones were associated with peak levels of circulating GvH clones.

As concerns this clone: No antigen is known for it. Base qualities are not provided; no much larger clone lies one nucleotide away.

The starting material was unstimulated CD8+ T cells sorted from spleen or lymph node cells, obtained before transplant. The clonotype originates from a human donor who was the organ donor for an intestinal transplant. The V and J genes are TRBV28 and TRBJ1-5, with no D gene named confidently. In nucleotide form, the sequence is TGTGCCAGCAGTTCTGAGGCCTCCTCATTCAATCAGCCCCAGCATTTT. The translation is CASSSEASSFNQPQHF.